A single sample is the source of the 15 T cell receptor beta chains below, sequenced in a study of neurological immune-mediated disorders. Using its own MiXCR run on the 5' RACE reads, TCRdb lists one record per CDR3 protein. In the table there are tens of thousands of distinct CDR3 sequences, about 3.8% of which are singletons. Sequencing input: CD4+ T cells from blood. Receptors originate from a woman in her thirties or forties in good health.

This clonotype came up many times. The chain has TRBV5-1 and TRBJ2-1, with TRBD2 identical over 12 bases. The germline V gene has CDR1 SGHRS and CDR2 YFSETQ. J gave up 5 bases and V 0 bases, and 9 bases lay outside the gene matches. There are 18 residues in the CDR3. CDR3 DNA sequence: TGCGCCAGCAGCTTGGGCGTTCTAGCGGGAGGGCCCCACAATGAGCAGTTCTTC. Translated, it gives CASSLGVLAGGPHNEQFF.

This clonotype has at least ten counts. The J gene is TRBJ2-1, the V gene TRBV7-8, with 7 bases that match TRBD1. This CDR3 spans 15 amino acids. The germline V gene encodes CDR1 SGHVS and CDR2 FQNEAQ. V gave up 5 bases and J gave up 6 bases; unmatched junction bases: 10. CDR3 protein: CASSPRTGGFNEQFF. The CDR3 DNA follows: TGTGCCAGCAGCCCACGGACAGGTGGGTTCAATGAGCAGTTCTTC.

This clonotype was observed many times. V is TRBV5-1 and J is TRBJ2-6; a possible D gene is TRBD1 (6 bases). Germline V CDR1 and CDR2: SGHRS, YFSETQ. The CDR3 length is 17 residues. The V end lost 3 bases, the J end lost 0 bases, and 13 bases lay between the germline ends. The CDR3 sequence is CASSSGQPSSGANVLTF. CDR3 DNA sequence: TGCGCCAGCAGCTCCGGACAGCCCAGCTCTGGGGCCAACGTCCTGACTTTC.

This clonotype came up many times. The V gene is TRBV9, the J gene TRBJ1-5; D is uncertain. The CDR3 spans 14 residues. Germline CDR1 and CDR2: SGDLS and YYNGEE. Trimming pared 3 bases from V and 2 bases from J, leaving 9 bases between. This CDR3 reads CASSGAGRNQPQHF. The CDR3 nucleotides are TGTGCCAGCAGCGGGGCCGGCCGCAATCAGCCCCAGCATTTT.

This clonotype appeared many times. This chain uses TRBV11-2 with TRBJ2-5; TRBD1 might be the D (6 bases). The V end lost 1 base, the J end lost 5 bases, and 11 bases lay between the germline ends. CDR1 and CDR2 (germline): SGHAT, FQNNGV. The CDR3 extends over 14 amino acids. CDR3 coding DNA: TGTGCCAGCAGCTTAGTTGGGGGCAAGGAGACCCAGTACTTC. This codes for CASSLVGGKETQYF.

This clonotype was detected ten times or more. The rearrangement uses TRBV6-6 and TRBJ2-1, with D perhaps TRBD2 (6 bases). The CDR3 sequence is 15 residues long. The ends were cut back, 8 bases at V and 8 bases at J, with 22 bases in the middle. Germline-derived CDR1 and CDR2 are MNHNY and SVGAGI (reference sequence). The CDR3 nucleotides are TGTGCCAGCCAATATAAGTCGGGAGATGTCTATGAGCAGTTCTTC. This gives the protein CASQYKSGDVYEQFF.

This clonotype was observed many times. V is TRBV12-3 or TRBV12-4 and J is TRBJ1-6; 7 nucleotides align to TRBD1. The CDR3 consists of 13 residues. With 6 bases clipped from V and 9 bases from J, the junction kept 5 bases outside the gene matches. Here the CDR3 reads CASRRQGRSPLHF. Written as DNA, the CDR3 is TGTGCCAGCAGGAGACAGGGTCGTTCACCCCTCCACTTT.

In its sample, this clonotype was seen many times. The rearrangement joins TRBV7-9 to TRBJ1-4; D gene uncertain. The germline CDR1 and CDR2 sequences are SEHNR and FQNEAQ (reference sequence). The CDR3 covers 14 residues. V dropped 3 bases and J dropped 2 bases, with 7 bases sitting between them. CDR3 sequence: CASSLGGTNEKLFF. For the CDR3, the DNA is TGTGCCAGCAGCTTGGGAGGGACTAATGAAAAACTGTTTTTT.

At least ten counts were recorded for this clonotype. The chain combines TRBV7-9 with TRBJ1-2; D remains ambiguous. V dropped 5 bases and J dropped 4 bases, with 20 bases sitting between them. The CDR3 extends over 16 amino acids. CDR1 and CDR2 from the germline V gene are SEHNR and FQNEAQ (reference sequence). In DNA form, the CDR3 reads TGTGCCAGCAGCCCGACGATGGGCGGGAAGCTCTATGGCTACACCTTC. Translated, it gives CASSPTMGGKLYGYTF.

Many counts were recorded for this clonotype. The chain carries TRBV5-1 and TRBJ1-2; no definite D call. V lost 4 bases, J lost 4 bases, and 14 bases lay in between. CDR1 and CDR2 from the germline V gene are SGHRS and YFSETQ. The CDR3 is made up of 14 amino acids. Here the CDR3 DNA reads TGCGCCAGCAGCCCCCTCCAGCTCAGCTATGGCTACACCTTC. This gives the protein CASSPLQLSYGYTF.

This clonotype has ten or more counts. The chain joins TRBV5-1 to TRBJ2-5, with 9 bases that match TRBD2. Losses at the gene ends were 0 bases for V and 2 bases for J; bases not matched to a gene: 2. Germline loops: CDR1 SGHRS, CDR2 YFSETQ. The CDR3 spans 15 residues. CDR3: CASSLGLAEQETQYF. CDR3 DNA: TGCGCCAGCAGCTTGGGACTAGCGGAGCAAGAGACCCAGTACTTC.

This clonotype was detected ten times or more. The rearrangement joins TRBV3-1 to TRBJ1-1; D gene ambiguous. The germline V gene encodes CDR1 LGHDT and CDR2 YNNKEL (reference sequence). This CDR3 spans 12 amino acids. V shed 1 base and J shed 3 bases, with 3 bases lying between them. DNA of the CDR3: TGTGCCAGCAGCCAAGGTCACACTGAAGCTTTCTTT. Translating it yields CASSQGHTEAFF.

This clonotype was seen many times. CDR3 sequence (DNA): TGTGCCAGCAGTCTGGGCATGGGCAATCAGCCCCAGCATTTT. It yields the protein CASSLGMGNQPQHF. The chain combines TRBV27 with TRBJ1-5; D is ambiguous. CDR3 length: 14 amino acids. Germline V gives CDR1 MNHEY, CDR2 SMNVEV (reference sequence). V lost 5 bases, J lost 2 bases, and 10 bases lay in between.

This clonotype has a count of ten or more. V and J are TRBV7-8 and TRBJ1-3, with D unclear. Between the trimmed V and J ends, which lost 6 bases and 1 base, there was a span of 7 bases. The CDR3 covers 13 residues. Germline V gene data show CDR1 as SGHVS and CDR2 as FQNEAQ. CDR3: CASRPHSGNTIYF. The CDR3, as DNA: TGTGCCAGCAGACCTCATTCTGGAAACACCATATATTTT.

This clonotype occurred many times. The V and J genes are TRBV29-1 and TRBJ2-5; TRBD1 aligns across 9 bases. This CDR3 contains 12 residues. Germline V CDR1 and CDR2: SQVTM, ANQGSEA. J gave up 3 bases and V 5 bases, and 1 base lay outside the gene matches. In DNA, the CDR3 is TGCAGCGTTACAGGGGGCGAAGAGACCCAGTACTTC. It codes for CSVTGGEETQYF. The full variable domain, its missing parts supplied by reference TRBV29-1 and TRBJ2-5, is SAVISQKPSRDICQRGTSLTIQCQVDSQVTMMFWYRQQPGQSLTLIATANQGSEATYESGFVIDKFPISRPNLTFSTLTVSNMSPEDSSIYLCSVTGGEETQYFGPGTRLLVL.